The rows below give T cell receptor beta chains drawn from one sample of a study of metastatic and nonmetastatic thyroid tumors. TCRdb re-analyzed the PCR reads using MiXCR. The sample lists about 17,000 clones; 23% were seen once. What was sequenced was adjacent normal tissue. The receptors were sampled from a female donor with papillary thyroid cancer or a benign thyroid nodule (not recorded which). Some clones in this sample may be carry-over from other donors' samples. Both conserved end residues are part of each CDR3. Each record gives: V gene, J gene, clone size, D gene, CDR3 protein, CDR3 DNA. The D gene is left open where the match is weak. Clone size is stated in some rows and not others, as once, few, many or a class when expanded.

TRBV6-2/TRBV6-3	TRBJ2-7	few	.	CASSYNIDLTYEQYF	TGTGCCAGCAGTTACAATATAGACCTAACCTACGAGCAGTACTTC
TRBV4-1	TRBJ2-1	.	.	CASSRGNEQFF	TGCGCCAGCAGCCGCGGGAATGAGCAGTTCTTC
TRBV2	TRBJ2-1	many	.	CASSEAGIGGRGIYYNEQFF	TGTGCCAGCAGTGAAGCCGGCATAGGGGGGAGAGGGATCTACTACAATGAGCAGTTCTTC
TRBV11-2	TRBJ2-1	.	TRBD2	CVSSSPTSWSYNEQFF	TGTGTCAGCAGCTCCCCGACTAGCTGGAGCTACAATGAGCAGTTCTTC
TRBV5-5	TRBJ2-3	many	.	CASSKTGTRTTDTQYF	TGTGCCAGCAGCAAAACAGGGACGAGAACCACAGATACGCAGTATTTT
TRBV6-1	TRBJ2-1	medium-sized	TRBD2	CASRGAGDLSYNEQFF	TGTGCCAGCAGAGGGGCGGGAGACCTCTCCTACAATGAGCAGTTCTTC
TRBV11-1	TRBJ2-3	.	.	CAILSPGPVKTDTQYF	TGTGCCATCCTCAGCCCGGGACCAGTGAAGACAGATACGCAGTATTTT
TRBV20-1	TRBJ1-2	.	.	CSAKSPTNYGYTF	TGCAGTGCCAAGTCTCCTACTAACTATGGCTACACCTTC
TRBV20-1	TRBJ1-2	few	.	CSATGNYGYTF	TGCAGTGCCACAGGAAACTATGGCTACACCTTC
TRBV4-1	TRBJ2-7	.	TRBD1	CASRQGQGDSYEQYF	TGCGCCAGCAGACAGGGACAGGGGGACTCCTACGAGCAGTACTTC
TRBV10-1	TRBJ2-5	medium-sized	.	CASSEGETQYF	TGCGCCAGCAGTGAAGGAGAGACCCAGTACTTC
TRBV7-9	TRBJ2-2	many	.	CASSLNTGELFF	TGTGCCAGCAGCTTAAATACCGGGGAGCTGTTTTTT
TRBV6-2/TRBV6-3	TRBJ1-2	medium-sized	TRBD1	CASRDSDGYTF	TGTGCCAGCCGGGACAGTGACGGCTACACCTTC
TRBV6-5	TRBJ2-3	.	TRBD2	CASSSPGLALPDTQYF	TGTGCCAGCAGTTCGCCCGGACTAGCGTTACCAGATACGCAGTATTTT
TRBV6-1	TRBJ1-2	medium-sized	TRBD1	CASRDRTGKWYGYTF	TGTGCCAGCAGGGACCGGACAGGGAAGTGGTATGGCTACACCTTC
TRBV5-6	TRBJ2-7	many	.	CASSSLGSVSYEQYF	TGTGCCAGCAGCTCCCTGGGGAGCGTGTCCTACGAGCAGTACTTC
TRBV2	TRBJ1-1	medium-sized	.	CASRGPWHTEAFF	TGTGCCAGCAGGGGACCCTGGCACACTGAAGCTTTCTTT
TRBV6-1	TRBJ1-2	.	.	CASSPREVRGYTF	TGTGCCAGCAGTCCACGTGAGGTGCGGGGCTACACCTTC
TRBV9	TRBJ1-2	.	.	CASGVEEQRTYGYTF	TGTGCCAGCGGCGTAGAAGAACAGCGGACCTATGGCTACACCTTC
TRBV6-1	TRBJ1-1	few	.	CASIDGPGPFF	TGTGCCAGCATTGATGGCCCTGGCCCTTTCTTT
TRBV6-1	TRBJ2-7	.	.	CASGCWIYGEQYF	TGTGCCAGCGGATGTTGGATATATGGCGAGCAGTACTTC
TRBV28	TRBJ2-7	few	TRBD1	CASSPWTGPGAYEQYF	TGTGCCAGCAGCCCTTGGACAGGGCCAGGTGCCTACGAGCAGTACTTC
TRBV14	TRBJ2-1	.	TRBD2	CASSQDLRLAGSNEQFF	TGTGCCAGCAGCCAAGACCTACGACTAGCGGGAAGTAATGAGCAGTTCTTC
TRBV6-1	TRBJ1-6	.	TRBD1	CASIQGQGASYNSPLHF	TGTGCCAGCATCCAGGGACAGGGGGCATCCTATAATTCACCCCTCCACTTT
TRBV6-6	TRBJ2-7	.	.	CASSYDSSGAEQYF	TGTGCCAGCAGTTACGACAGCTCTGGTGCCGAGCAGTACTTC
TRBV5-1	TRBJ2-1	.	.	CASSFCGGDEQFF	TGCGCCAGCAGCTTCTGTGGTGGCGATGAGCAGTTCTTC
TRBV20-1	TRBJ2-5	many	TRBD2	CSARVLGLAKETQYF	TGCAGTGCTAGAGTTCTTGGACTAGCGAAAGAGACCCAGTACTTC
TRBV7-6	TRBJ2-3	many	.	CASSLSPRDTQYF	TGTGCCAGCAGCTTAAGCCCACGGGATACGCAGTATTTT
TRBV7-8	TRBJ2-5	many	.	CASSLASGHIRQTQYF	TGTGCCAGCAGCTTAGCGTCAGGACACATCCGGCAGACCCAGTACTTC
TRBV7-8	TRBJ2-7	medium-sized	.	CASSKDYYEQYF	TGTGCCAGCAGCAAAGACTATTACGAGCAGTACTTC
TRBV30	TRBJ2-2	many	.	CAWSNGPLGGELFF	TGTGCCTGGAGTAACGGACCACTGGGCGGGGAGCTGTTTTTT
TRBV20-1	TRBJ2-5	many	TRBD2	CSAQTSGSVMEDQYF	TGCAGTGCTCAGACTAGCGGGAGCGTAATGGAAGACCAGTACTTC
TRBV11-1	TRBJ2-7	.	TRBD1	CASSLSGQVLRYEQYF	TGTGCCAGCAGCTTATCCGGACAGGTACTTAGGTACGAGCAGTACTTC
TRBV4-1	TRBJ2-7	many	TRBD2	CASSQDLSFRTSGGSPLHF	TGCGCCAGCAGCCAAGATCTTAGTTTCCGGACTAGCGGTGGGTCACCGTTACACTTC
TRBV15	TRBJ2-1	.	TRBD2	CATSRVGLAVNEQFF	TGTGCCACCAGCAGAGTCGGACTAGCGGTCAATGAGCAGTTCTTC
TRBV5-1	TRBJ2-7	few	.	CASSSGQFSYEQYF	TGCGCCAGCAGCTCCGGACAGTTCTCCTACGAGCAGTACTTC
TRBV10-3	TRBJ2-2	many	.	CAISDSTRDSGELFF	TGTGCCATCAGTGACTCCACGCGGGACTCCGGGGAGCTGTTTTTT
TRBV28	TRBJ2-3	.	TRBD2	CAGRKRDRTDTQYF	TGTGCCGGCAGAAAGCGGGACCGCACAGATACGCAGTACTTT
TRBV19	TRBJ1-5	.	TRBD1	CASSQGVEQPQHF	TGTGCCAGTAGTCAGGGGGTGGAACAGCCCCAGCATTTT
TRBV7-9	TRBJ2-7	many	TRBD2	CASSPLGGEQYF	TGTGCCAGCAGCCCATTGGGGGGGGAGCAGTACTTC
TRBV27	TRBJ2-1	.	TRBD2	CASCFGGGVYNEQFF	TGTGCCAGCTGTTTCGGCGGGGGGGTTTACAATGAGCAGTTCTTC